This T cell receptor beta chain was captured by sequencing in a study of T-cell reconstitution after alpha-beta-depleted transplantation in children. Study observations and caveats: Reportedly, alpha-beta T cells present about two months post-transplant originated from several hundred expanded clones of graft origin.

Looked up from germline, CDR1 is SGHTA and CDR2 is FQGTGA. The CDR3 has 16 residues. Trimming removed 5 bases at V and 0 bases at J, with 13 bases between. Unique molecular identifiers tagged the TCRbeta library. One entry per CDR3 protein, called by TCRdb with MiXCR from the PCR reads. The profile covers about 170,000 distinct CDR3 sequences, with more than 9.5% appearing a single time and around 14% taken by the ten largest. This clonotype was counted at least ten times. What it binds is not known. The source of this sequence is a boy aged 2 to 9 with acute myeloid leukemia, due to receive a stem cell transplant. The chain carries TRBV7-3 and TRBJ1-4; a weak D match, TRBD1 (5 bases). The sequences come from PBMCs, collected before TCRalphabeta/CD19-depleted stem cell transplant. The CDR3 region is CASSPAGTSTNEKLFF. As DNA, the CDR3 is TGTGCCAGCAGCCCCGCCGGGACCTCAACTAATGAAAAACTGTTTTTT.